The entry below describes one TCR beta chain. No antigen is known for it. The germline V gene has CDR1 SGHVS and CDR2 FQNEAQ. CDR3 length: 17 residues. Trimming removed 2 bases at V and 1 base at J, with 18 bases between. The sample is drawn from a study of CD8+ T cells in alopecia areata. Study results and caveats: Shared TCR sequences were less clear between patients than in mice, possibly partly from HLA diversity.

As the sequencing template, cDNA was produced by extracting RNA and reverse transcribing it. TCRdb's table, derived via immunoSEQ multiplex PCR, lists solely in-frame clones and lacks some. Among 190,000 or so clones listed, roughly three fifths were seen once. The treatment: oral pan-JAK inhibitor, 5-10 mg twice daily. The TCR sequence derives from a human donor with alopecia areata. The source was CD4+ T cells sorted from blood, collected at week 4, from a patient treated with tofacitinib. The chain carries TRBV7-8 and TRBJ2-7, with a weak D call TRBD2 (6 bases). The CDR3 is CASSLRRLSGLSYEQYF. The CDR3 DNA reads as TGTGCCAGCAGCTTACGGCGACTGAGCGGGTTATCCTACGAGCAGTACTTC.